The 19 T cell receptor beta chains below were found in one sample sequenced in a study of CD8 T cells in Susac syndrome. RNA amounts of roughly 0.45 to 1 ug underwent reverse transcription with random hexamers. A single record per CDR3 protein comes from TCRdb applying MiXCR to the immunoSEQ multiplex PCR reads. The sample includes 110,000 to 150,000 distinct CDR3 sequences, 90% to 97% of them seen just once. Sequencing was done on a sample of CD4+ T cells from PBMCs. These receptors originate from a human donor with Susac syndrome.

The chain combines TRBV20-1 with TRBJ2-3; 11 bases align to TRBD2. Trimming at V came to 6 bases and at J to 5 bases, leaving 13 bases not matched to a gene. The CDR3 contains 16 residues. CDR1 and CDR2 from the germline V gene are DFQATT and SNEGSKA (reference sequence). The DNA for the CDR3 is TGCAGTGCCCTGCCCGGGACTAGCGGCCCACGAGATACGCAGTATTTT. Amino acids: CSALPGTSGPRDTQYF.

A single count supports this clonotype. This chain joins TRBV19 and TRBJ1-1; D is uncertain. The CDR3 is 14 residues long. Germline-derived CDR1 and CDR2 are LNHDA and SQIVND (reference sequence). The germline V and J ends were trimmed by 8 bases and 1 base, with 14 bases remaining between them. CDR3 coding DNA: TGTGCCAGTGGGTCAAGGGCTAGGAACACTGAAGCTTTCTTT. Its translation is CASGSRARNTEAFF.

This sequence joins TRBV4-1 and TRBJ1-5; 7 bases align to TRBD1. With 0 bases clipped from V and 0 bases from J, the junction kept 8 bases outside the gene matches. The CDR3 is 18 residues long. The germline V gene has CDR1 MGHRA and CDR2 YSYEKL. CDR3 residues: CASSQEPGTAYSNQPQHF. CDR3 nucleotide sequence: TGCGCCAGCAGCCAAGAGCCCGGGACAGCTTATAGCAATCAGCCCCAGCATTTT.

The DNA for the CDR3 is TGCAGTGCTAAAAGGACAGGGTACGAGCAGTACTTC. It is translated as CSAKRTGYEQYF. The chain carries TRBV20-1 and TRBJ2-7; 8 nucleotides align to TRBD1. The ends lost 4 bases at V and 4 bases at J; junction bases unmatched: 3. The CDR3 spans 12 residues. Germline V gene data show CDR1 as DFQATT and CDR2 as SNEGSKA (reference sequence).

This chain uses TRBV12-3 or TRBV12-4 with TRBJ1-6; TRBD1 matches at 8 bases. V gave up 6 bases and J gave up 9 bases; unmatched junction bases: 13. The CDR3 contains 16 residues. The CDR3 DNA reads TGTGCCAGCAGATCCCGATCGGACAGGGTGGGTTCACCCCTCCACTTT. This sequence encodes CASRSRSDRVGSPLHF.

This clonotype has only one observation. The chain couples TRBV28 to TRBJ2-1, with 11 bases fitting TRBD2. Germline V gives CDR1 MDHEN, CDR2 SYDVKM. The V gene end was trimmed by 3 bases and the J gene end by 7 bases; junction bases not matched to a gene: 2. The CDR3 loop spans 14 amino acids. The CDR3, as DNA: TGTGCCAGCAGTTTCTCTAGCGGGAGGAATGAGCAGTTCTTC. It translates to CASSFSSGRNEQFF. The full variable domain, rest sourced from reference TRBV28 and TRBJ2-1, is DVKVTQSSRYLVKRTGEKVFLECVQDMDHENMFWYRQDPGLGLRLIYFSYDVKMKEKGDIPEGYSVSREKKERFSLILESASTNQTSMYLCASSFSSGRNEQFFGPGTRLTVL.

The V call is TRBV11-2, the J call TRBJ1-1; unclear D gene. V lost 3 bases, J lost 4 bases, and 12 bases lay in between. The CDR3 loop spans 14 amino acids. Germline-derived CDR1 and CDR2 are SGHAT and FQNNGV. The chain's CDR3 is CASSLGGVPTEAFF. Here the CDR3 DNA reads TGTGCCAGCAGCTTGGGTGGGGTCCCCACTGAAGCTTTCTTT.

The rearrangement links TRBV24-1 to TRBJ2-1; TRBD1 is a possible D gene (5 bases). With 0 bases removed from V and 4 bases from J, the gap between germline ends came to 9 bases. The germline V gene encodes CDR1 KGHDR and CDR2 SFDVKD. The CDR3 is made up of 15 amino acids. The CDR3: CATSDLGQGYNEQFF. The CDR3 nucleotides read TGTGCCACCAGTGATTTGGGCCAGGGTTACAATGAGCAGTTCTTC.

Here the CDR3 reads CASSDPGEGNTEAFF. CDR3 bases: TGTGCCAGCAGTGACCCCGGTGAGGGAAACACTGAAGCTTTCTTT. The chain has TRBV2 and TRBJ1-1, with D hard to call. The germline V and J ends were trimmed by 3 bases and 2 bases, with 13 bases remaining between them. This CDR3 region has 15 residues. Germline CDR1 and CDR2: SNHLY and FYNNEI.

The chain links TRBV9 to TRBJ2-5; D is unclear. CDR3 size: 12 residues. Looked up from germline, CDR1 is SGDLS and CDR2 is YYNGEE. The V gene lost 4 bases and the J gene lost 5 bases, with 9 bases spanning the gap. CDR3 nucleotides: TGTGCCAGCAGCCGACCGATGGAGACCCAGTACTTC. The encoded protein is CASSRPMETQYF.

The chain couples TRBV12-3 or TRBV12-4 to TRBJ1-6; TRBD1 might be the D (5 bases). The V gene lost 7 bases and the J gene lost 4 bases, with 8 bases spanning the gap. CDR3 length: 13 residues. This CDR3 is CASTGRYNSPLHF. The CDR3 DNA sequence: TGTGCCAGCACGGGACGGTATAATTCACCCCTCCACTTT.

This chain connects TRBV7-2 to TRBJ2-5; TRBD2 agrees at 10 bases. This CDR3 has 17 amino acids. Germline CDR1 SGHTA, CDR2 FQGNSA. Trimming removed 0 bases from V and 1 base from J; junction bases left unmatched: 5. The CDR3 nucleotides are TGTGCCAGCAGCTTAGCGGGGGCTAGCGGGGGCCAAGAGACCCAGTACTTC. Residues: CASSLAGASGGQETQYF. Drawing the rest from reference TRBV7-2 and TRBJ2-5, the complete variable domain is GAGVSQSPSNKVTEKGKDVELRCDPISGHTALYWYRQSLGQGLEFLIYFQGNSAPDKSGLPSDRFSAERTGGSVSTLTIQRTQQEDSAVYLCASSLAGASGGQETQYFGPGTRLLVL.

The chain links TRBV15 to TRBJ1-2; D gene ambiguous. The CDR3 has 13 amino acids. Germline V gene sequence: CDR1 LNHNV, CDR2 YYDKDF (reference sequence). Trimming left V 0 bases short and J 4 bases short, with 6 bases between. The DNA of the CDR3 is TGTGCCACCAGCAGAGATCGGGGCTATGGCTACACCTTC. It is translated as CATSRDRGYGYTF.

The J gene is TRBJ2-1, the V gene TRBV28; D unclear. Per the germline V gene, CDR1 is MDHEN and CDR2 is SYDVKM. The V end lost 5 bases, the J end lost 0 bases, and 14 bases lay between the germline ends. The CDR3 extends over 16 amino acids. CDR3 in DNA: TGTGCCAGCAGTCCCTTAGGGAAGAGCTCCTACAATGAGCAGTTCTTC. Encoded protein: CASSPLGKSSYNEQFF.

This sequence joins TRBV20-1 and TRBJ2-3, with D perhaps TRBD2 (6 bases). Germline V gives CDR1 DFQATT, CDR2 SNEGSKA (reference sequence). This CDR3 contains 13 residues. The germline V and J ends were trimmed by 6 bases and 0 bases, with 10 bases remaining between them. CDR3 nucleotides: TGCAGTGCCCGACTAGTAAGCACAGATACGCAGTATTTT. Amino acid sequence: CSARLVSTDTQYF.

The gene calls are TRBV18 and TRBJ1-1; D perhaps matches TRBD1 (5 bases). Germline CDR1 is KGHSH and CDR2 is LQKENI. The V end was cut by 4 bases, the J end by 0 bases, with 21 bases between. CDR3 length: 18 amino acids. The CDR3 spells CASSQRQPDLSLNTEAFF. CDR3 bases: TGTGCCAGCTCACAAAGACAGCCCGACCTTTCCTTGAACACTGAAGCTTTCTTT.

The chain is built from TRBV2 and TRBJ2-5, with D possibly called TRBD1 or TRBD2 (5 bases each). The CDR3 length is 13 residues. Looked up from germline, CDR1 is SNHLY and CDR2 is FYNNEI. The germline V and J ends were trimmed by 6 bases and 13 bases, with 21 bases remaining between them. The CDR3 sequence is CASRGTGNGSRYF. The CDR3 bases are TGTGCCAGCAGGGGGACGGGGAATGGGTCACGGTACTTC.

This sequence joins TRBV25-1 and TRBJ2-7; 12 nucleotides match TRBD2. With V trimmed by 3 bases and J by 0 bases, 6 bases remained unmatched. CDR3 length equals 17 residues. Germline lookup yields CDR1 MGHDK and CDR2 SYGVNS. The CDR3 is CASSDGTSGPSSYEQYF. DNA for the CDR3: TGTGCCAGCAGTGACGGGACTAGCGGGCCAAGCTCCTACGAGCAGTACTTC.

V usage is TRBV13 and J usage is TRBJ1-1, with D unclear. Trimming removed 5 bases from V and 4 bases from J, with 11 bases in between. The CDR3 totals 13 residues. Germline lookup yields CDR1 PRHDT and CDR2 FYEKMQ (reference sequence). The CDR3 DNA follows: TGTGCCAGCAGCCCACCGGCGGCCACTGAAGCTTTCTTT. Amino acid sequence: CASSPPAATEAFF.